This paragraph reports one T cell receptor beta chain. The data were produced by immunoSEQ multiplex PCR, yet TCRdb's version contains in-frame clones alone and is incomplete. The table shows a few hundred thousand clones, with 88% occurring only once. This sample is part of a study of blood T cell repertoires in COVID-19. Study at large: T cells, B-cell-depleted T cells, or PBMCs provided the cDNA or gDNA that served as material.

The germline V gene has CDR1 SGHTA and CDR2 FQGTGA. Trimming left V 4 bases short and J 10 bases short, with 14 bases between. The CDR3 consists of 13 residues. Adults between about 18 and 95 years of age took part from under 30 US areas. Participants classified as exposed had met a COVID-19 case within 2 weeks before study entry. This clonotype was sampled from a young woman who had been exposed to COVID-19. V and J are TRBV7-3 and TRBJ2-1, with a tentative D call TRBD2 (5 bases). Sequences were obtained from PBMCs or T cells enriched from blood (not recorded which). In DNA, the CDR3 is TGTGCCAGCAGCTCGACGAGAGGGCAGGAGCAGTTCTTC. Translated: CASSSTRGQEQFF.